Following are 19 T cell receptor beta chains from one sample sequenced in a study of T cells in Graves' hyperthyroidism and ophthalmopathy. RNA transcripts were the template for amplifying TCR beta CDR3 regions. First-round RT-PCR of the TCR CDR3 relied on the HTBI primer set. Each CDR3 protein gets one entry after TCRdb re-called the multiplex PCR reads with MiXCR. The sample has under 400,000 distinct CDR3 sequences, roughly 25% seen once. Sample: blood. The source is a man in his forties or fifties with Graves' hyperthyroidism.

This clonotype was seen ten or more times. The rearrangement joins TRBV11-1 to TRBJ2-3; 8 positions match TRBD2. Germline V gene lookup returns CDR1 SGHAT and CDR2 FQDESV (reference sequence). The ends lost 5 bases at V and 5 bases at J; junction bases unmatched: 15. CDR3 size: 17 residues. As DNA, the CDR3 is TGTGCCAGCAGCCCACCGCCCGGGAGGGCCTCGGAAGATACGCAGTATTTT. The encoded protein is CASSPPPGRASEDTQYF.

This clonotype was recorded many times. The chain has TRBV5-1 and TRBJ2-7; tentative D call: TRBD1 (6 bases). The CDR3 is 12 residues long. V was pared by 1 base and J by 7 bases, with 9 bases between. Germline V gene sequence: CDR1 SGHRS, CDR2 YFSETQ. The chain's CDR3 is CASSLTGREQYF. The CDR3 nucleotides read TGCGCCAGCAGCTTGACAGGGAGAGAGCAGTACTTC.

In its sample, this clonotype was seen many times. The CDR3 here is CASSYPGIPEQFF. The CDR3, as DNA: TGTGCCAGCAGTTACCCGGGCATACCCGAGCAGTTCTTC. The V call is TRBV6-1, the J call TRBJ2-1; D gene uncertain. Trimming took 5 bases from V and 10 from J, leaving 15 bases between them. From germline, CDR1 is MNHNS and CDR2 SASEGT. The CDR3 has 13 amino acids.

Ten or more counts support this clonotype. CDR3 residues: CASSPGTRGYNEQFF. The CDR3 nucleotides are TGTGCCAGCAGCCCGGGGACTAGGGGCTACAATGAGCAGTTCTTC. The chain uses TRBV11-2 and TRBJ2-1, with 8 bases that match TRBD2. CDR3 length: 15 amino acids. Trimming cost V 5 bases and J 3 bases; bases outside gene matches: 6. Germline loops: CDR1 SGHAT, CDR2 FQNNGV.

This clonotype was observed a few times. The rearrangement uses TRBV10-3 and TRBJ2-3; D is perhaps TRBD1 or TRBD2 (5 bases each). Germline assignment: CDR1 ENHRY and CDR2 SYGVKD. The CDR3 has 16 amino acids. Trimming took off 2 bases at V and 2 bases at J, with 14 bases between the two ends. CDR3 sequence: CAISEPPQGVTDTQYF. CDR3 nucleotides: TGTGCCATCAGTGAGCCCCCCCAGGGAGTCACAGATACGCAGTATTTT.

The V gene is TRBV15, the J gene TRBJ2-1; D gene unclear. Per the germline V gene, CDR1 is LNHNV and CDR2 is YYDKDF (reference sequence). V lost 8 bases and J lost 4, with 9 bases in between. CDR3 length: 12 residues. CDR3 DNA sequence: TGTGCCACCCAGACCGGTTACAATGAGCAGTTCTTC. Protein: CATQTGYNEQFF.

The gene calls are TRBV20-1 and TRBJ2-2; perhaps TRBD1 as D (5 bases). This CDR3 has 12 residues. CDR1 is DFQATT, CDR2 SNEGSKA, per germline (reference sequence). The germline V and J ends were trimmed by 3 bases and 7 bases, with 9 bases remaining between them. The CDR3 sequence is CSASNRFGELFF. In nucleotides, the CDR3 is TGCAGTGCTAGTAACAGGTTCGGGGAGCTGTTTTTT.

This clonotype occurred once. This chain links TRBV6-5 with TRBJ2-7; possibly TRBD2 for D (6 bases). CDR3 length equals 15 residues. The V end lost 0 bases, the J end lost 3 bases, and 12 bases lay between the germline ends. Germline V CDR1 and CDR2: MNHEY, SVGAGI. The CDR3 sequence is CASSYSTGSGYEQYF. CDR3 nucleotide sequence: TGTGCCAGCAGTTACTCGACCGGGAGCGGCTACGAGCAGTACTTC.

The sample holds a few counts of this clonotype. As DNA, the CDR3 is TGTGCCAGCTCATCGGGGCCTACTATGAACACTGAAGCTTTCTTT. Residues: CASSSGPTMNTEAFF. The chain has TRBV18 and TRBJ1-1; TRBD1 is a possible D gene (5 bases). Germline loops: CDR1 KGHSH, CDR2 LQKENI. CDR3 size: 15 residues. V was trimmed by 5 bases and J by 0 bases, leaving 13 bases between them. The whole variable domain, remainder taken from reference TRBV18 and TRBJ1-1, is NAGVMQNPRHLVRRRGQEARLRCSPMKGHSHVYWYRQLPEEGLKFMVYLQKENIIDESGMPKERFSAEFPKEGPSILRIQQVVRGDSAAYFCASSSGPTMNTEAFFGQGTRLTVV.

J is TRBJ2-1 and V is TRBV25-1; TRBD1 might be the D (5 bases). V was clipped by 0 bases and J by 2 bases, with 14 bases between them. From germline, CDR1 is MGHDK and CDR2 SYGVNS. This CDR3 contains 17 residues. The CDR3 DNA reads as TGTGCCAGCAGTGAATATCAGGGTAGATGGGCCTACAATGAGCAGTTCTTC. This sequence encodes CASSEYQGRWAYNEQFF.

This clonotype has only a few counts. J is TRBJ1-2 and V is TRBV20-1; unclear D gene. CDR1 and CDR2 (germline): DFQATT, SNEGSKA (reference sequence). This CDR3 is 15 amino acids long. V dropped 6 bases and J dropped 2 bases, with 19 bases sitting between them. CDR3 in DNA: TGCAGTGCACGCAGAGAGGACGGACGGAACTATGGCTACACCTTC. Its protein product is CSARREDGRNYGYTF.

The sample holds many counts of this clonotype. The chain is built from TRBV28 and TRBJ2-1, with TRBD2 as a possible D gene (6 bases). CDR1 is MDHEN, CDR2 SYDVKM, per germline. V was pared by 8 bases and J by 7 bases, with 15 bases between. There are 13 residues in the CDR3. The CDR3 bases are TGTGCCAGCCTGGGACTCCTTGGGAATGAGCAGTTCTTC. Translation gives CASLGLLGNEQFF.

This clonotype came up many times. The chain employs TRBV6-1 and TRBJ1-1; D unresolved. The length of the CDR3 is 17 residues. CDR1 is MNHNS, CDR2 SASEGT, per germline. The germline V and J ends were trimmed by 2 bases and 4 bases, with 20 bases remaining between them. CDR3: CASSERVGSTWGTEAFF. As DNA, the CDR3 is TGTGCCAGCAGTGAACGCGTCGGCAGCACCTGGGGCACTGAAGCTTTCTTT.

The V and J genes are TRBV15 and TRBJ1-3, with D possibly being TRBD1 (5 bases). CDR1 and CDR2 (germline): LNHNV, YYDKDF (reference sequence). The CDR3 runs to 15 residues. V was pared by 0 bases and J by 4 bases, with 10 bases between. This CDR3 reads CATSRDRAFGNTIYF. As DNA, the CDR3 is TGTGCCACCAGCAGAGACAGGGCGTTCGGAAACACCATATATTTT.

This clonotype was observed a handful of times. DNA of the CDR3: TGCAGCGTTTCTACAGGGTCGGGTATAGTTGGCTACACCTTC. Its translation is CSVSTGSGIVGYTF. The chain combines TRBV29-1 with TRBJ1-2; D might be TRBD1 (6 bases). This CDR3 has 14 residues. Germline CDR1 SQVTM, CDR2 ANQGSEA. Trimming pared 5 bases from V and 7 bases from J, leaving 20 bases between.

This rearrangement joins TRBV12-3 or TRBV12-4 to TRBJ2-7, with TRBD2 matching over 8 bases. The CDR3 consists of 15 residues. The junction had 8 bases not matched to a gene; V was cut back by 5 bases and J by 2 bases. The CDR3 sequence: CASSLIGLAPYEQYF. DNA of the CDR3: TGTGCCAGCAGTCTCATCGGACTAGCTCCCTACGAGCAGTACTTC.

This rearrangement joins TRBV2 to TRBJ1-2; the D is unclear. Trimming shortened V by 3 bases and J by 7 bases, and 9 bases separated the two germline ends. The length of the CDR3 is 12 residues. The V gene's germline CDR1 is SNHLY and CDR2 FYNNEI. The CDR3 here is CASSERVRGYTF. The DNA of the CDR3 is TGTGCCAGCAGTGAGAGAGTTCGTGGCTACACCTTC.

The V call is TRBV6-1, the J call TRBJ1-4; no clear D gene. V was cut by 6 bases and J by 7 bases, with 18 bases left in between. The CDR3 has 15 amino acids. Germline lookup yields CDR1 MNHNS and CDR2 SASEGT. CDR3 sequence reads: CASSKSRRRGEKLFF. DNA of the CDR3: TGTGCCAGCAGCAAATCCAGGAGACGGGGTGAAAAACTGTTTTTT.

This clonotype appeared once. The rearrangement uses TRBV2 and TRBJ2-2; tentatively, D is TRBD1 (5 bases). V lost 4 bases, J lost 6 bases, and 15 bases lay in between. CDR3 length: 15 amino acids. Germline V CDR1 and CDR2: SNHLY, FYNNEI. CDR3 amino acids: CASSGGTFGPGELFF. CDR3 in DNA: TGTGCCAGCAGTGGGGGCACATTTGGGCCCGGGGAGCTGTTTTTT.